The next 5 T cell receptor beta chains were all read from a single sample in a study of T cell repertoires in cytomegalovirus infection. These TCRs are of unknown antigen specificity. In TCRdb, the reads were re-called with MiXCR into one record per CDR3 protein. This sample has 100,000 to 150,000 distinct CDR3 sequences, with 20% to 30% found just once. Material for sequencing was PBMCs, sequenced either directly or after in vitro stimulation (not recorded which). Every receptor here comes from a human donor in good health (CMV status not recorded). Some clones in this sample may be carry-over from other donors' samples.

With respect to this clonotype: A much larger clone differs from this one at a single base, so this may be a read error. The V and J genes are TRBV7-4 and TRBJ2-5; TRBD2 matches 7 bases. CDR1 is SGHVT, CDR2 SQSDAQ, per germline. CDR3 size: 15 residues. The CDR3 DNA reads TGTGCCAGCACCGTGGGGATTAGCGGGCAAGAGACCCGGTACTTC. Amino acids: CASTVGISGQETRYF.

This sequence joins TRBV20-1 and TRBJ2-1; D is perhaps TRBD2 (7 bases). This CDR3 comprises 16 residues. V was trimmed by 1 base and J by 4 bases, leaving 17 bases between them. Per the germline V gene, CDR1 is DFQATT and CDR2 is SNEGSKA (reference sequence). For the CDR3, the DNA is TGCAGTGCTAGAGTGAACCGGGGGGCTGGGTACAATGAGCAGTTCTTC. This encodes CSARVNRGAGYNEQFF.

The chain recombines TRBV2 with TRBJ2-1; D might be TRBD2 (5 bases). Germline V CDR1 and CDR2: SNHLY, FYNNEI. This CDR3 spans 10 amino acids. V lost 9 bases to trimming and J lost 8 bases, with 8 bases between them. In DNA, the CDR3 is TGTGCCAGAGCGGAAGATGAGCAGTTCTTC. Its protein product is CARAEDEQFF.

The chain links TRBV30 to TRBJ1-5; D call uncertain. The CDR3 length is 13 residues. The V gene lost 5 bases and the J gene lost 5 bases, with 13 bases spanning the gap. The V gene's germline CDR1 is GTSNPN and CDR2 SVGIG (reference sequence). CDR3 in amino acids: CAWEGGWDQPQHF. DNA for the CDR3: TGTGCCTGGGAGGGAGGCTGGGATCAGCCCCAGCATTTT.

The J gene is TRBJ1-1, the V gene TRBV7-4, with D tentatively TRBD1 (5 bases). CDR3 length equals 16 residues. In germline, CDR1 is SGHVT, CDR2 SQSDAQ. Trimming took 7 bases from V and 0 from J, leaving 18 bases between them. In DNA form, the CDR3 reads TGTGCCAGCAACAAAGATCTACAGGAGATGAACACTGAAGCTTTCTTT. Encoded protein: CASNKDLQEMNTEAFF.